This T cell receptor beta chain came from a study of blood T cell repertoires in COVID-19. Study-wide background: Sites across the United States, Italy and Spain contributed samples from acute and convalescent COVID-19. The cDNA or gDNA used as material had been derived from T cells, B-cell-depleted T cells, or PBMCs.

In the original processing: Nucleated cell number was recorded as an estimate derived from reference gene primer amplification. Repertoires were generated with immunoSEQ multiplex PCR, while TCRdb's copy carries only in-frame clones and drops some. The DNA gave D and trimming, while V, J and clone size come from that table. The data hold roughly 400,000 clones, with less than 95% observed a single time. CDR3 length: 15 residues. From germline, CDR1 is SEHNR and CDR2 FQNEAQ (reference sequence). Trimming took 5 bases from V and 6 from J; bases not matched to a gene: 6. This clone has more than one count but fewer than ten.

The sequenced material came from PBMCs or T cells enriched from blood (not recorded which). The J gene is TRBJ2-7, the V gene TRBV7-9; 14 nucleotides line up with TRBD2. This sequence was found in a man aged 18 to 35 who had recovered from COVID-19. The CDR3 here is CASSGGLAGDLEQYF. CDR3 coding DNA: TGTGCCAGCAGCGGGGGACTAGCGGGAGACCTCGAGCAGTACTTC. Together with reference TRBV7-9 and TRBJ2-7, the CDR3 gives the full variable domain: DTGVSQNPRHKITKRGQNVTFRCDPISEHNRLYWYRQTLGQGPEFLTYFQNEAQLEKSRLLSDRFSAERPKGSFSTLEIQRTEQGDSAMYLCASSGGLAGDLEQYFGPGTRLTVT.